A selection of T cell receptor beta chains follows, all from one sample in a study of OX40 agonist ivuxolimab in advanced cancers. Sequenced by immunoSEQ multiplex PCR; TCRdb stores in-frame clones only, minus some. This sample yields 95,000 to 110,000 clones, of which approximately 90% are seen a single time; 1% to 1.5% belongs to the top ten. The specimen comprised CD4+ or CD8+ T cells sorted from blood, sampled in a trial of the OX40 agonist ivuxolimab. The receptors here all came from an adult with an advanced solid tumor such as melanoma, head and neck, liver or kidney cancer. Each CDR3 is given with its conserved first and last residue. Each record gives: CDR3 protein, CDR3 DNA, CDR3 length, V gene, J gene, D gene, clone size. A D gene is named only where the DNA matches it firmly. Rows may omit the clone size; those that give it use once, few, many or a size class.

CASSQEGQGNEKLFF	TGCGCCAGCAGCCAAGAAGGGCAGGGGAATGAAAAACTGTTTTTT	15	TRBV4-3	TRBJ1-4	NA	NA
CASSLDRGEQYF	TGTGCCAGCAGCCTTGACAGGGGCGAGCAGTACTTC	12	TRBV28	TRBJ2-7	TRBD1	NA
CASSPGLAYNEQFF	TGTGCCAGCAGTCCGGGACTAGCCTACAATGAGCAGTTCTTC	14	TRBV6-4	TRBJ2-1	TRBD2	NA
CASSFSGQGSYTEAFF	TGTGCCAGCAGTTTTTCCGGACAGGGGTCCTACACTGAAGCTTTCTTT	16	TRBV2	TRBJ1-1	TRBD1	NA
CASSLGGAYSYEQYF	TGTGCCAGCAGTTTAGGGGGAGCGTACTCCTACGAGCAGTACTTC	15	TRBV28	TRBJ2-7	NA	NA
CASSLAPSGVNQPQHF	TGCGCCAGCAGCTTGGCTCCTTCCGGCGTAAATCAGCCCCAGCATTTT	16	TRBV5-1	TRBJ1-5	NA	NA
CATSPTSAGNNEQFF	TGTGCCACCTCCCCGACTAGCGCTGGAAACAATGAGCAGTTCTTC	15	TRBV6-4	TRBJ2-1	TRBD2	NA
CASSDRQGNYGYTF	TGTGCCAGCAGCGACAGACAGGGCAACTATGGCTACACCTTC	14	TRBV5-8	TRBJ1-2	TRBD1	NA
CASSSGQPNTEAFF	TGCGCCAGCAGCTCGGGACAGCCGAACACTGAAGCTTTCTTT	14	TRBV5-1	TRBJ1-1	TRBD1	NA
CASRLDRRNTEAFF	TGTGCCAGCAGGCTGGACAGGAGGAACACTGAAGCTTTCTTT	14	TRBV6-5	TRBJ1-1	TRBD1	NA
CASSLAGGADNYGYTF	TGCGCCAGCAGCTTGGCGGGCGGCGCCGATAACTATGGCTACACCTTC	16	TRBV5-1	TRBJ1-2	NA	NA
CASSATKGILAGYTF	TGTGCCAGCAGTGCTACAAAGGGAATTCTGGCTGGCTACACCTTC	15	TRBV2	TRBJ1-2	NA	once
CASSLVSGAGLRDTQYF	TGTGCCAGCAGCTTAGTGTCGGGGGCGGGATTAAGAGATACGCAGTATTTT	17	TRBV7-2	TRBJ2-3	NA	NA
CASSRDPQGFGEAFF	TGTGCCAGCTCACGAGACCCACAGGGGTTCGGTGAAGCTTTCTTT	15	TRBV18	TRBJ1-1	TRBD1	NA
CASSLEAGFYNEQFF	TGTGCCAGCAGCTTAGAGGCGGGATTCTACAATGAGCAGTTCTTC	15	TRBV7-2	TRBJ2-1	NA	NA
CASSRIRQTITQETQYF	TGTGCCAGCAGTCGAATCAGGCAGACTATAACCCAAGAGACCCAGTACTTC	17	TRBV27	TRBJ2-5	NA	NA
CASSFDRDTEAFF	TGCGCCAGCAGCTTTGACAGGGACACTGAAGCTTTCTTT	13	TRBV5-1	TRBJ1-1	TRBD1	NA
CSVAGVGYGYTF	TGCAGCGTTGCAGGGGTGGGCTATGGCTACACCTTC	12	TRBV29-1	TRBJ1-2	NA	NA
CASSSKQGRGEKLFF	TGTGCCAGCAGTTCCAAACAGGGAAGGGGGGAAAAACTGTTTTTT	15	TRBV27	TRBJ1-4	NA	NA
CASTTGYNSPLHF	TGCGCCAGCACGACGGGCTATAATTCACCCCTCCACTTT	13	TRBV10-2	TRBJ1-6	NA	NA
CAISDIGGANEKLFF	TGTGCCATCAGTGATATTGGGGGGGCTAATGAAAAACTGTTTTTT	15	TRBV10-3	TRBJ1-4	NA	NA
CASSLRETYEQYF	TGTGCCAGCAGTTTACGGGAGACCTACGAGCAGTACTTC	13	TRBV6-6	TRBJ2-7	NA	NA
CASSPYEGNTIYF	TGTGCCAGCAGCCCGTACGAAGGAAACACCATATATTTT	13	TRBV14	TRBJ1-3	NA	NA
CASSPRDLSYEQYF	TGTGCCAGCTCACCCCGGGACTTATCTTACGAGCAGTACTTC	14	TRBV18	TRBJ2-7	NA	NA
CASSYSIYEQYF	TGTGCCAGCAGTTACTCGATTTACGAGCAGTACTTC	12	TRBV6-6	TRBJ2-7	NA	NA
CASRRTLSNEKLFF	TGTGCCAGTCGGAGGACACTTAGTAATGAAAAACTGTTTTTT	14	TRBV19	TRBJ1-4	NA	once
CASSDYYTEAFF	TGTGCCAGCAGTGACTACTACACTGAAGCTTTCTTT	12	TRBV27	TRBJ1-1	NA	NA
CASSVQDGYGEQFF	TGTGCCAGCAGCGTCCAAGATGGGTACGGTGAGCAGTTCTTC	14	TRBV9	TRBJ2-1	NA	NA
CASSLALGQGRNSYEQYF	TGTGCCAGCAGCTTAGCGCTGGGACAGGGGCGAAACTCCTACGAGCAGTACTTC	18	TRBV7-9	TRBJ2-7	TRBD1	NA
CASSLEDRSPQHF	TGTGCCAGCAGTCTCGAGGACAGGTCGCCCCAGCATTTT	13	TRBV27	TRBJ1-5	TRBD1	NA
CASRRDGSVYNEQFF	TGTGCCAGCAGAAGAGACGGATCCGTCTACAATGAGCAGTTCTTC	15	TRBV6-4	TRBJ2-1	NA	NA
CASTPGTANTGELFF	TGTGCCAGCACCCCGGGTACCGCGAACACCGGGGAGCTGTTTTTT	15	TRBV6-4	TRBJ2-2	NA	NA
CASSPRLAGERLYNEQFF	TGTGCCAGTAGTCCTCGGCTAGCGGGAGAGCGCTTGTACAATGAGCAGTTCTTC	18	TRBV19	TRBJ2-1	TRBD2	NA
CASSLAGYYGYTF	TGTGCCAGCAGCTTAGCAGGGTACTATGGCTACACCTTC	13	TRBV11-3	TRBJ1-2	NA	NA
CASSFRVSYEQYF	TGTGCCAGCAGTTTTAGGGTCTCCTACGAGCAGTACTTC	13	TRBV28	TRBJ2-7	NA	NA
CASSLRDTYTDTQYF	TGTGCCAGCAGTTTGCGGGACACTTACACAGATACGCAGTATTTT	15	TRBV28	TRBJ2-3	NA	NA
CASAPGTDQPQHF	TGCGCCAGCGCACCCGGCACGGATCAGCCCCAGCATTTT	13	TRBV10-1	TRBJ1-5	NA	NA
CATSGRYF	TGTGCCACCTCCGGTCGGTACTTC	8	TRBV6-1	TRBJ2-4	NA	NA
CASSPSGTGVYEQYF	TGTGCCAGCAGTCCGAGTGGGACAGGGGTTTACGAGCAGTACTTC	15	TRBV28	TRBJ2-7	TRBD1	NA
CASSLGDVSYEQYF	TGCGCCAGCAGCTTGGGGGATGTTTCTTACGAGCAGTACTTC	14	TRBV5-1	TRBJ2-7	NA	NA